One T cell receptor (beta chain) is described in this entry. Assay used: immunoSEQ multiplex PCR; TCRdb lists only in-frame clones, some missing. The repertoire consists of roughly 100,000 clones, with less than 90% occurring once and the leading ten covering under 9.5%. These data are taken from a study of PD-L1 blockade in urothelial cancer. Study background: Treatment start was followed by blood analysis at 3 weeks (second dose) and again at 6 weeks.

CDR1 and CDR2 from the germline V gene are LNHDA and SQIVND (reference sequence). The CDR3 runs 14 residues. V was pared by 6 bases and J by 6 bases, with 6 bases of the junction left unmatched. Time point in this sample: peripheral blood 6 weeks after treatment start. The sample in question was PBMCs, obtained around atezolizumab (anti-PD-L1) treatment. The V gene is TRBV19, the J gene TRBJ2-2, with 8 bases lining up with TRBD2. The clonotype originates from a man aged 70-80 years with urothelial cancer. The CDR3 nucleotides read TGTGCCAGTAGCCCGGGACTAGTTGCCGGGGAGCTGTTTTTT. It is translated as CASSPGLVAGELFF.